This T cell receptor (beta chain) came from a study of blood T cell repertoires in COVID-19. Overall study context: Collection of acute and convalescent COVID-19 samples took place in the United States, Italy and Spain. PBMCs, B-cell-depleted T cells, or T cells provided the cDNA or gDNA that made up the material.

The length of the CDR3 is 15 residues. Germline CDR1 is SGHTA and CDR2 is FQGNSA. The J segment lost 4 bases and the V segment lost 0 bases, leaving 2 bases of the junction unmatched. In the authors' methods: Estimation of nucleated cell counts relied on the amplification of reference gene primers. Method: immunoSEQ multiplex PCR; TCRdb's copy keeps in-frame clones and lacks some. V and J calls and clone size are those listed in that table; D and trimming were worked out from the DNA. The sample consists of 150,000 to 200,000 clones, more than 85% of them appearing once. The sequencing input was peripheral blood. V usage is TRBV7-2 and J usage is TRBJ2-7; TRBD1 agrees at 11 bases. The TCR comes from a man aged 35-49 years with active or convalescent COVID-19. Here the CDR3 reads CASSLAGQGVYEQYF. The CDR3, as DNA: TGTGCCAGCAGCTTAGCGGGACAGGGGGTTTACGAGCAGTACTTC.